A selection of T cell receptor beta chains follows, all from one sample in a study of blood T cell repertoires in COVID-19. This table comes from immunoSEQ multiplex PCR, and its TCRdb copy is limited to in-frame clones, with some not included. Of hundreds of thousands of clones in the sample, about 91% were seen once. Material for sequencing was PBMCs or T cells enriched from blood (not recorded which). Every receptor here comes from a woman in her 30s with acute COVID-19. Both conserved end residues are part of each CDR3. D genes are given only for firm matches. The size field is filled for only some rows; it gives once, few, many or a size class.

d_call,v_call,j_call,cdr3_length,clone_size,cdr3_nt,cdr3_aa
NA,TRBV7-6,TRBJ1-4,16,NA,TGTGCCAGCAGCTTAAGGGCAGACAGAACTAATGAAAAACTGTTTTTT,CASSLRADRTNEKLFF
NA,TRBV21-1,TRBJ1-3,14,NA,TGTGCCAGCAGCAACGGTTCTCCTGGAAACACCATATATTTT,CASSNGSPGNTIYF
NA,TRBV5-5,TRBJ1-6,15,few,TGTGCCAGCAGCTTGTGGCAGGGGATTGGGTCACCCCTCCACTTT,CASSLWQGIGSPLHF
NA,TRBV30,TRBJ1-4,14,many,TGTGCCTGGAGTGTACAGGGCCCGGATGAAAAACTGTTTTTT,CAWSVQGPDEKLFF
NA,TRBV2,TRBJ2-3,17,NA,TGTGCCAGCAGACACCGTAATCTAGCTTCTAGCACAGATACGCAGTATTTT,CASRHRNLASSTDTQYF
TRBD1,TRBV6-5,TRBJ1-2,14,few,TGTGCCAGCATCTTACAGGGGGCCGGGGACGGCTACACCTTC,CASILQGAGDGYTF
NA,TRBV7-9,TRBJ1-2,11,NA,TGTGCCAGCAGCCAGGGCTATGGCTACACCTTC,CASSQGYGYTF
NA,TRBV6-6,TRBJ1-5,23,many,TGTGCCAGCAGTCCCCTCTGGGACATGTGGACAGTCCCCAAAAGGGATAGCAATCAGCCCCAGCATTTT,CASSPLWDMWTVPKRDSNQPQHF
NA,TRBV4-1,TRBJ2-1,16,NA,TGCGCCAGCAGCGCAAGAACAGGGAGTGAGAACAATGAGCAGTTCTTC,CASSARTGSENNEQFF
TRBD1,TRBV6-6,TRBJ1-6,15,NA,TGTGCCAGCAGTTACGAGGGACAGACTAATTCACCCCTCCACTTT,CASSYEGQTNSPLHF
NA,TRBV6-5,TRBJ1-1,13,NA,TGTGCCAGCAGTCTCCAGGGAAACACTGAAGCTTTCTTT,CASSLQGNTEAFF
TRBD1,TRBV6-1,TRBJ1-2,14,NA,TGTGCCAGCAGTGAGAGGACAGGGGCCTATGGCTACACCTTC,CASSERTGAYGYTF
NA,TRBV19,TRBJ1-1,12,NA,TGTGCCAGTAGTATCGCCGGGACTGAAGCTTTCTTT,CASSIAGTEAFF
NA,TRBV27,TRBJ1-4,18,once,TGTGCCAGCAGTTTGGCGGCCGAAACCTTAACGAGGAGTGAAAAACTGTTTTTT,CASSLAAETLTRSEKLFF
NA,TRBV9,TRBJ2-1,13,once,TGTGCCAGCAGCTCTGGACAGGAGGGTGAGCAGTTCTTC,CASSSGQEGEQFF
NA,TRBV27,TRBJ1-2,13,NA,TGTGCCAGCAGTTTTGGGAGGAACTATGGCTACACCTTC,CASSFGRNYGYTF
TRBD1,TRBV6-2/TRBV6-3,TRBJ2-7,16,NA,TGTGCCAGCAGTTACGTCCGGACAGGGGAACCCTACGAGCAGTACTTC,CASSYVRTGEPYEQYF
NA,TRBV2,TRBJ2-1,19,NA,TGTGCCAGCAGTGAACCGGACTCTAAGGGGGTAGCCTACAATGACGGGCAGTTCTTC,CASSEPDSKGVAYNDGQFF
TRBD1,TRBV18,TRBJ1-4,16,NA,TGTGCCAGCTCACCAACCGGACAGGCGGAGTCCGAAAAACTGTTTTTT,CASSPTGQAESEKLFF
TRBD1,TRBV28,TRBJ1-4,15,once,TGTGCCAGCAGTGCTCCCGGGACAGGGTATGAAAAACTGTTTTTT,CASSAPGTGYEKLFF
NA,TRBV19,TRBJ2-7,14,NA,TGTGCCAGTAGTATGTCGGGATCATCCTACGAGCAGTACTTC,CASSMSGSSYEQYF
TRBD1,TRBV6-5,TRBJ1-1,16,NA,TGTGCCAGCAGTTCCCCGGGACAGGGAGGAACGACGAGAGCTTTCTTT,CASSSPGQGGTTRAFF
NA,TRBV24-1,TRBJ1-5,11,NA,TGTGCCACCAGCCAACAGGGAGCTTGGCATTTT,CATSQQGAWHF
TRBD1,TRBV29-1,TRBJ1-1,12,NA,TGCAGCGCGGGACAGGCGAACACTGAAGCTTTCTTT,CSAGQANTEAFF